This T cell receptor beta chain was recovered during a study of blood T cell repertoires in COVID-19. Study context: Material from acute and convalescent COVID-19 was sourced from the United States, Italy and Spain.

Seattle patients were enrolled during active infection and followed longitudinally. Original analysis: Cell counts per sample came from amplifying reference gene primers. Data came from immunoSEQ multiplex PCR; TCRdb stores just in-frame clones and leaves some out. D and trimming were read from the DNA, whereas the V and J calls and clone size are those reported in that table. Among approximately 300,000 clones listed, around 90% were seen once. The sample was peripheral blood. This receptor was obtained from a woman between 25 and 40 years old with COVID-19, enrolled during active disease.

The DNA of the CDR3 is TGTGCCAGCACCTGGACTAGCGGGAGGGCGAGCTCCTACAATGAGCAGTTCTTC. Residues: CASTWTSGRASSYNEQFF. This chain connects TRBV25-1 to TRBJ2-1, with 15 bases matching TRBD2. This CDR3 region has 18 residues. Looked up from germline, CDR1 is MGHDK and CDR2 is SYGVNS. The junction had 7 bases not matched to a gene; V was cut back by 7 bases and J by 0 bases.